Below are 8 T cell receptor beta chains sequenced from a single sample in a study of blood T cell repertoires in COVID-19. Libraries were prepared by immunoSEQ multiplex PCR; TCRdb keeps only in-frame clonotypes and omits some of them. The repertoire includes around 230,000 clones, around 90% of them detected once, and 7.2% sits in the top ten. The sequencing sample was made of peripheral blood. These receptors were taken from a man in his fifties or sixties who had recovered from COVID-19.

This chain joins TRBV20-1 and TRBJ2-7, with D unclear. The V end was cut by 3 bases, the J end by 6 bases, with 15 bases between. In germline, CDR1 is DFQATT, CDR2 SNEGSKA (reference sequence). This CDR3 spans 13 amino acids. In DNA, the CDR3 is TGCAGTGCTAGTTCGGCCTCAGGCCCCGAGCAGTACGTC. It yields the protein CSASSASGPEQYV.

The genes are TRBV6-5 and TRBJ1-6, with TRBD1 matching 8 bases. Germline CDR1 MNHEY, CDR2 SVGAGI. V lost 0 bases, J lost 7 bases, and 5 bases stayed unmatched. CDR3 length: 16 amino acids. CDR3 sequence (DNA): TGTGCCAGCAGTTACTCTAGACAGGGGACGAATTCACCCCTCCACTTT. Its protein product is CASSYSRQGTNSPLHF.

This chain joins TRBV6-1 and TRBJ2-7, with 7 bases lining up with TRBD2. This CDR3 is built from 15 residues. Looked up from germline, CDR1 is MNHNS and CDR2 is SASEGT. Trimming at V came to 2 bases and at J to 2 bases, leaving 6 bases not matched to a gene. CDR3 DNA: TGTGCCAGCAGTGAATTGGGGGGGGATGCCTACGAGCAGTACTTC. Translating it yields CASSELGGDAYEQYF.

The chain employs TRBV5-6 and TRBJ2-1; 10 bases are a match to TRBD2. The CDR3 totals 16 residues. Germline V lookup: CDR1 SGHDT, CDR2 YYEEEE. The V and J ends lost 4 bases and 3 bases, in that order; junction bases with no gene match: 7. The CDR3 here is CASSKRTSGSYNEQFF. The CDR3 nucleotides are TGTGCCAGCAGCAAACGGACTAGCGGAAGCTACAATGAGCAGTTCTTC. The variable domain in full, completed from reference TRBV5-6 and TRBJ2-1, reads DAGVTQSPTHLIKTRGQQVTLRCSPKSGHDTVSWYQQALGQGPQFIFQYYEEEERQRGNFPDRFSGHQFPNYSSELNVNALLLGDSALYLCASSKRTSGSYNEQFFGPGTRLTVL.

The chain links TRBV28 to TRBJ1-5; 7 bases line up with TRBD1. Germline V CDR1 and CDR2: MDHEN, SYDVKM. This CDR3 is built from 14 residues. V lost 5 bases to trimming and J lost 3 bases; unmatched junction nucleotides: 4. Here the CDR3 DNA reads TGTGCCAGCAGTCCCGGGACAGACAATCAGCCCCAGCATTTT. This encodes CASSPGTDNQPQHF.

The V call is TRBV6-5, the J call TRBJ1-1, with D maybe TRBD1 (5 bases). The CDR3 loop spans 14 amino acids. With 5 bases removed from V and 4 bases from J, the gap between germline ends came to 14 bases. Germline lookup yields CDR1 MNHEY and CDR2 SVGAGI. The CDR3 nucleotides read TGTGCCAGCAGTCCCGGGGGGGTGATCACTGAAGCTTTCTTT. Its protein product is CASSPGGVITEAFF.

This chain uses TRBV24-1 with TRBJ2-3; D not certain. The CDR3 consists of 11 residues. V was pared by 7 bases and J by 3 bases, with 4 bases between. The V gene's germline CDR1 is KGHDR and CDR2 SFDVKD. CDR3 nucleotides: TGTGCCACCAGCAGAACAGATACGCAGTATTTT. As protein: CATSRTDTQYF.

The chain carries TRBV6-1 and TRBJ1-4; TRBD1 might be the D (6 bases). There are 17 residues in the CDR3. Germline values: CDR1 MNHNS, CDR2 SASEGT. V gave up 4 bases and J gave up 0 bases, with 15 bases separating them. Here the CDR3 reads CASSVLPGAATNEKLFF. Here the CDR3 DNA reads TGTGCCAGCAGTGTTCTCCCAGGGGCCGCAACTAATGAAAAACTGTTTTTT.